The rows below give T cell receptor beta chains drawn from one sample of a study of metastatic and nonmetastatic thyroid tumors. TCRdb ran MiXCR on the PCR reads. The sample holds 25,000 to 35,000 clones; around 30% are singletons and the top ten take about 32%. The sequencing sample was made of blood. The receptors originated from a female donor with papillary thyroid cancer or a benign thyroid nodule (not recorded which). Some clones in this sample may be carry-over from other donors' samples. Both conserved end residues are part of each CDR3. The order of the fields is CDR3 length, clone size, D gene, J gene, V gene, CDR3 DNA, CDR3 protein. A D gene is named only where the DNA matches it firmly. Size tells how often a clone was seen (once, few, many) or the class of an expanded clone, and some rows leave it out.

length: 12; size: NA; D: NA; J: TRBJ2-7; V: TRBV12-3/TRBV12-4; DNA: TGTGCCAGCAGTTTTCTAGCTCACGAGCAGTACTTC; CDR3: CASSFLAHEQYF
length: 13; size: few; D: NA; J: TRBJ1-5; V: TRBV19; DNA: TGTGCCAGTAGTATAGTTCGGGAACAGCCCCAGCATTTT; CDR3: CASSIVREQPQHF
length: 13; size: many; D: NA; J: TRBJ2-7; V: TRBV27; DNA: TGTGCCAGCAGCCGGGACGGATCCTACGAGCAGTACTTC; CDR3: CASSRDGSYEQYF
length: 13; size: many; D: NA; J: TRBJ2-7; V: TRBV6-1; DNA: TGTGCCAGCAGACCACTATCGGCCCACGAGCAGTACTTC; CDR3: CASRPLSAHEQYF
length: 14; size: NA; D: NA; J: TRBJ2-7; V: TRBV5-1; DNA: TGCGCCAGCAGCTTGGAGGGCGGAGGGCTTGAGCAGTACTTC; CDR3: CASSLEGGGLEQYF
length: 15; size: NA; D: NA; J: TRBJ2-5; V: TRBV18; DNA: TGTGCCAGCTCACCACCATCAGGGAAGGGAGAGACCCAGTACTTC; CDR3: CASSPPSGKGETQYF
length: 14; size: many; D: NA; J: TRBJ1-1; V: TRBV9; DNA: TGTGCCAGCAGCGTAGGGACAGCAAACACTGAAGCTTTCTTT; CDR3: CASSVGTANTEAFF
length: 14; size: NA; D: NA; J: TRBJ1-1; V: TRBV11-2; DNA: TGTGCCAGCAGTATAGGGGTTGTGAACACTGAAGCTTTCTTT; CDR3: CASSIGVVNTEAFF
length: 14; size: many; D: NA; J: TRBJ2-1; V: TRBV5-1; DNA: TGCGCCAGCAGCTTGAACTCGGCATACAATGAGCAGTTCTTC; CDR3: CASSLNSAYNEQFF
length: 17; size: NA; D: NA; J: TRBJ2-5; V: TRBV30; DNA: TGTGCCTGGAGTGGGATAGGGGCAGGGGACAACCAAGAGACCCAGTACTTC; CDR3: CAWSGIGAGDNQETQYF
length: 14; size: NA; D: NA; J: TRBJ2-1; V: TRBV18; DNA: TGTCCCAGCTCGCATCTCAATTACAAGGATGAGCAGTTCTTC; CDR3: CPSSHLNYKDEQFF
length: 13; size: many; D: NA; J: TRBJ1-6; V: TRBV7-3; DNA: TGTGCCAGCAGCTTAACAGGGAATTCACCCCTCCACTTT; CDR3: CASSLTGNSPLHF
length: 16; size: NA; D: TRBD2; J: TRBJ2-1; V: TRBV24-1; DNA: TGTGCCACCAGACGCTCACGAAGCGGGAGTTGGAGTGAGCAGTTCTTC; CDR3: CATRRSRSGSWSEQFF
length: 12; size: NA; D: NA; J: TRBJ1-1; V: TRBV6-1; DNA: TGTGCCAGCACGACATGGAACACTGAAGCTTTCTTT; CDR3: CASTTWNTEAFF
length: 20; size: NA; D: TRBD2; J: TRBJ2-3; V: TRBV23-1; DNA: TGCGCCAGCAGCAATCGCCGACTAGCGGGAGCGGGCCAACCCACAGATACGCAGTATTTT; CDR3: CASSNRRLAGAGQPTDTQYF
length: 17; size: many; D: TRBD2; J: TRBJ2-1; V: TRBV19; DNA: TGTGCCAGTAGTATCGTGACTAGCGGGAGGTATCACAATGAGCAGTTCTTC; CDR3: CASSIVTSGRYHNEQFF
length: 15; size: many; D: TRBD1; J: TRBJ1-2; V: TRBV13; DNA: TGTGCCAGCAGCCCCCGGGACAGGGATCGGTATGGCTACACCTTC; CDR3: CASSPRDRDRYGYTF
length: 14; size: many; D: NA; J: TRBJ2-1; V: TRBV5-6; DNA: TGTGCCAGCAGCTTGGGGGGCAGGACGGCAGGGCAGTTCTTC; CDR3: CASSLGGRTAGQFF
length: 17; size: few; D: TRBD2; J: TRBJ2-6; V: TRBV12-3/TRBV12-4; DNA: TGTGCCAGCGGGGGACTAGCGGTGAGCTCTGGGGCCAACGTCCTGACTTTC; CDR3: CASGGLAVSSGANVLTF
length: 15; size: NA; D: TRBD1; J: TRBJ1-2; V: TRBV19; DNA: TGTGCCAGTAGTATCGAGTCAGGGGGGAACTATGGCTACACCTTC; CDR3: CASSIESGGNYGYTF
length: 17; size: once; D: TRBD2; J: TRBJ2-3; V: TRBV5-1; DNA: TGCGCCAGCAGCTTGGAGGGACTAGCGGTATCGGGAGATACTCAGTATTTT; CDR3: CASSLEGLAVSGDTQYF
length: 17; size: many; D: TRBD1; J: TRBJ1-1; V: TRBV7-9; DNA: TGTGCCAGCAGCTTAAGAGGGGGCGCTTCCTTGAACACTGAAGCTTTCTTT; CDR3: CASSLRGGASLNTEAFF
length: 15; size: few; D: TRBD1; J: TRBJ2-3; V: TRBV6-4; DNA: TGTGCCAGCAGTGATGGGACAGGTTCCACAGATACGCAGTATTTT; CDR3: CASSDGTGSTDTQYF
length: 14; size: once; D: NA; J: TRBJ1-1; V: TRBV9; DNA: TGTGCCAGCAGCGCACGGGACATTGAGAGTGAAGCTTTCTTT; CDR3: CASSARDIESEAFF
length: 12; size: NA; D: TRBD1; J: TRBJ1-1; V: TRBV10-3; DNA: TGTGCCACCGACAGGGGAGATACTGAAGATTTATTT; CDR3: CATDRGDTEDLF
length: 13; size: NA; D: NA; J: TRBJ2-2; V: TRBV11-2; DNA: TGTGCCAGCAGCTTAAACGGGACCGGGGAGCTGTTTTTT; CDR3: CASSLNGTGELFF
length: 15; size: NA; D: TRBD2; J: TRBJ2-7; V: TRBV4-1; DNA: TGCGCCAGCAGCCAAGGGCTAGCGGGAGGCTACGAGCAGTACTTC; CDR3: CASSQGLAGGYEQYF
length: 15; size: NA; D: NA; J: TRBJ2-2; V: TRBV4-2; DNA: TGTGCCAGCAGCCCGCGGGACACTTACACCGGGGAGCTGTTTTTT; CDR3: CASSPRDTYTGELFF
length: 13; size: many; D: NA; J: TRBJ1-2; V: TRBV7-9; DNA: TGTGCCAGCCGACCGGGACAAGCCTATGGCTACACCTTC; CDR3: CASRPGQAYGYTF
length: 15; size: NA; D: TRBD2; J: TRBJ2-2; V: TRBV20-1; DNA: TGCAGTGCTAGAAACGGGGGGTCTCTGACCGGGGAGCTGTTTTTT; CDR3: CSARNGGSLTGELFF
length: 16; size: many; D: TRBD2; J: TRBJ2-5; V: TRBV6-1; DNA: TGTGCCAGCAGTGAGGGACTAGCGGGGTTCCAAGAGACCCAGTACTTC; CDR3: CASSEGLAGFQETQYF
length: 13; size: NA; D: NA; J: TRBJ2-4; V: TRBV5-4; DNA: TGTGCCAGCAGCTCACCCAGGGAGGCCATTCAGTACTTC; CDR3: CASSSPREAIQYF
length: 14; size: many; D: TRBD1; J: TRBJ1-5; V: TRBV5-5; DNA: TGTGCCAGCAGCCCCTGGACAGGGCCTCAGCCCCAGCATTTT; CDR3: CASSPWTGPQPQHF
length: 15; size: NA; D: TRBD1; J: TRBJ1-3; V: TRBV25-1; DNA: TGTGCCAGCGGAGGACAGGGGGAATCGGGAAACACCATATATTTT; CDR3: CASGGQGESGNTIYF
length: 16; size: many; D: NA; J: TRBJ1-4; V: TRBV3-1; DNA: TGTGCCAGCGGTCCCTTCGGGGAGGGACGGGGCGAAAAACTGTTTTTT; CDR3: CASGPFGEGRGEKLFF
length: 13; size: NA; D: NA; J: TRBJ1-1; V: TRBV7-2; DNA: TGTGCCAGCGGCTTGGGGGGAGCGACTGAAGCTTTCTTT; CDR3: CASGLGGATEAFF
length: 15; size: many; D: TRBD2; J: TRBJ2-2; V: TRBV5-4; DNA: TGTGCCAGCAGCCGGGGGGGGGTAGACACCGGGGAGCTGTTTTTT; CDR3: CASSRGGVDTGELFF
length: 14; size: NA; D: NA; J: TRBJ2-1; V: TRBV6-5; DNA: TGTGCCAGCAGTTTTGGGTTGGGGGTGGGTGAGCAGTTCTTC; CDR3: CASSFGLGVGEQFF
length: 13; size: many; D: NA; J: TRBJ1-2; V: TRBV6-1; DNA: TGTGCCAGCAGTCTAACAGGGAATAATGGCTACACCTTC; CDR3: CASSLTGNNGYTF
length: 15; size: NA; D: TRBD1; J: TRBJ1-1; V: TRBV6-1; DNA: TGTGCCAGCAGTACCCGGACAGGGTGGAACACTGAAGCTTTCTTT; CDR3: CASSTRTGWNTEAFF
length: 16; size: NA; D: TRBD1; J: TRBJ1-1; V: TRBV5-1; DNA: TGTGCCAGCAGCCCGACGACAGGGGTGAGGTACACTGAAGATTTCTTT; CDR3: CASSPTTGVRYTEDFF
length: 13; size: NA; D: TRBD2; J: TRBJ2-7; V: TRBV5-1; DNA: TGCGCCAGCAGCTTGGATGGGGACTATGAGCAGTACTTC; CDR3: CASSLDGDYEQYF
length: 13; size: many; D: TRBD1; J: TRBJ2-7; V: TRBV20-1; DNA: TGCAGTGCTCCGGGACAGGGGAACTACGAGCAGTACTTC; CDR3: CSAPGQGNYEQYF
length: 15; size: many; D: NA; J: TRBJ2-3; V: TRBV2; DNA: TGTGCCAGCAGCGACCTCAGGGCTAAGCCAGATACGCAGTATTTT; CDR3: CASSDLRAKPDTQYF
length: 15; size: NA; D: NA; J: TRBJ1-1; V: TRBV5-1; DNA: TGCGCCAGCAGCTTGGGTGCAGACATTAACACTGGAGCTTTCTTT; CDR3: CASSLGADINTGAFF
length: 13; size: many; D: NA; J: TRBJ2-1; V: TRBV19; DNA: TGTGCCAGTAGTATATCGCCGGCTAATGAGCAGTTCTTC; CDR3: CASSISPANEQFF
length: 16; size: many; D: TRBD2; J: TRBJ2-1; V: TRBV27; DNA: TGTGCCAGCAAGACCTCCGGGACTAGCGGGTACAATGAGCAGTTCTTC; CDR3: CASKTSGTSGYNEQFF
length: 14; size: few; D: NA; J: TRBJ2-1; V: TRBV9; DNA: TGTGCCAGCAGCGTAGAAAAGTCCTACAATGAGCAGTTCTTC; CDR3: CASSVEKSYNEQFF
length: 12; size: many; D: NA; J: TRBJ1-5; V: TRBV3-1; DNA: TGTGCCAGCAGCCAGGGGTCTCAGCCCCAGCATTTT; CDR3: CASSQGSQPQHF
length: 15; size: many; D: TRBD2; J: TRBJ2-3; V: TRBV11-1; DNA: TGTGCCAGCAGCAATAGCGGGCCTAGCACAGATACGCAGTATTTT; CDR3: CASSNSGPSTDTQYF
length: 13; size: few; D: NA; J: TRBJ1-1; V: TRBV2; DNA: TGTGCCAGCAGTTCACAGGCGAACACTGAAGCTTTCTTT; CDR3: CASSSQANTEAFF
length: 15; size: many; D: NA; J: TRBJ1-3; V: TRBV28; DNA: TGTGCCAGCAGTTTACAGGCGACTCTTGGAAACACCATATATTTT; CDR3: CASSLQATLGNTIYF
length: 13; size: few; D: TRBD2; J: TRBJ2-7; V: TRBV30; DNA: TGTGCCTGGAGTAACGCGGGAGAAGGCGAGCAGTACTTC; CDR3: CAWSNAGEGEQYF